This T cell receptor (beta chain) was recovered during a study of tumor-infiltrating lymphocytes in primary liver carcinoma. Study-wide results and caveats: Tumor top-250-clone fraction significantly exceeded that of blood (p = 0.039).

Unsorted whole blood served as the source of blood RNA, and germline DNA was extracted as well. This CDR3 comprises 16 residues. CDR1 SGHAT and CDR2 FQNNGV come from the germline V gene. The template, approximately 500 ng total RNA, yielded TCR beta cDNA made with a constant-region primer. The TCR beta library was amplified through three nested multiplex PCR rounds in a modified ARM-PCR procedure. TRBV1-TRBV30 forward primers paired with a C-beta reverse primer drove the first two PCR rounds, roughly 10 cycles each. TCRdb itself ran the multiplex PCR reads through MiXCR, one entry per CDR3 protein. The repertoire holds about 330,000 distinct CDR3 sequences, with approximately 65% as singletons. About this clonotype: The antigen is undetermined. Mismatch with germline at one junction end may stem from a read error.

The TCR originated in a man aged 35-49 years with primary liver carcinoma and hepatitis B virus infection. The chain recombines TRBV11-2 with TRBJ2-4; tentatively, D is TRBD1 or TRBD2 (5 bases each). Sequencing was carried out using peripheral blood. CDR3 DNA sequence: TGTGCCAGCAGTTGGGGACCAGGGCTAGCCAAAAGCATTCAGTACTTC. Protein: CASSWGPGLAKSIQYF.